This record looks at one TCR beta chain sequence and its context. Its specificity is unknown. This record belongs to a study of response to subunit inactivated influenza vaccine. Each CDR3 protein gets one entry after TCRdb re-called the RT-PCR reads with MiXCR. The repertoire has hundreds of thousands of distinct CDR3 sequences, roughly 20% of them found once; the top ten carry roughly a tenth. Study-level results: The authors suggested that every seasonal influenza vaccination recruits few new T cells.

The CDR3 covers 19 residues. Per the germline V gene, CDR1 is MNHEY and CDR2 is SMNVEV (reference sequence). Trimming stripped 4 bases from V and 2 bases from J, with 25 bases between. The sequences come from PBMCs from blood, collected less than 6 days after vaccination. The receptor was derived from a man aged 45-65 years who received an inactivated influenza vaccine. The chain is built from TRBV27 and TRBJ2-3; no firm D call. DNA of the CDR3: TGTGCCAGCAGTTCAACTATCCGGGCATCCCGAACGTACACAGATACGCAGTATTTT. Amino acid sequence: CASSSTIRASRTYTDTQYF.